One sample yielded the 4 T cell receptor beta chains listed below, sequenced in a study of CD8+ T cells in alopecia areata. Isolated RNA was reverse transcribed into cDNA used as the sequencing template. Using immunoSEQ multiplex PCR, the repertoire was profiled, and TCRdb retains in-frame clones only, with some absent. The repertoire has around 150,000 clones, 75% to 85% of them found once; the top ten carry approximately 25%. Documented treatment: oral pan-JAK inhibitor, 5-10 mg twice daily. Sequenced material: CD8+ T cells sorted from blood, taken at week 4, from a patient treated with tofacitinib. Receptors were obtained from a human donor with alopecia areata.

This clone was detected once. This rearrangement joins TRBV5-1 to TRBJ2-2, with D maybe TRBD2 (6 bases). Trimming removed 3 bases from V and 0 bases from J, with 9 bases in between. Germline lookup yields CDR1 SGHRS and CDR2 YFSETQ. There are 15 residues in the CDR3. The CDR3: CASSSGLTNTGELFF. CDR3 sequence (DNA): TGCGCCAGCAGCTCGGGACTTACGAACACCGGGGAGCTGTTTTTT.

This chain links TRBV7-2 with TRBJ2-3; a possible D gene is TRBD2 (6 bases). In germline, CDR1 is SGHTA, CDR2 FQGNSA. Between the trimmed V and J ends, which lost 1 base and 1 base, there was a span of 9 bases. The CDR3 length is 15 residues. The CDR3 is CASSLGSGGTDTQYF. CDR3 bases: TGTGCCAGCAGCTTAGGCTCGGGGGGCACAGATACGCAGTATTTT.

The CDR3 region has the DNA TGTGCCAGTAGTCCAGGGTCTGAAGCTTTCTTT. Residues: CASSPGSEAFF. The rearrangement uses TRBV19 and TRBJ1-1; D is possibly TRBD1 (5 bases). CDR1 and CDR2 (germline): LNHDA, SQIVND (reference sequence). V was clipped by 5 bases and J by 6 bases, with 7 bases between them. The CDR3 has 11 residues.

The rearrangement links TRBV4-1 to TRBJ2-1; no clear D gene. Germline V gene data show CDR1 as MGHRA and CDR2 as YSYEKL. The CDR3 consists of 15 residues. The V end lost 2 bases, the J end lost 5 bases, and 13 bases lay between the germline ends. CDR3 region: CASSQLAYGNNEQFF. The CDR3 DNA is TGCGCCAGCAGCCAATTGGCCTATGGCAACAATGAGCAGTTCTTC.